A single sample gave rise to the 25 T cell receptor beta chains below, sequenced in a study of T cells expressing NK-cell markers. Using the 5' RACE reads, TCRdb records one entry per CDR3 protein without DNA. Recorded for this sample: roughly 23,000 distinct CDR3 sequences. Specimen: blood T cells: a sorted CD56 or NKG2C T cell subset, CD4+ or CD8+ T cells, or bulk PBMC T cells (not recorded which). These receptors came from a man aged 18 to 69 in good health.

The chain joins TRBV2 to TRBJ2-1; the TCRdb D gene call, TRBD1, has no DNA to confirm it. Germline CDR1 and CDR2: SNHLY and FYNNEI. The length of the CDR3 is 13 residues. CDR3 in amino acids: CASSAGPLDEQFF.

The V call is TRBV4-2, the J call TRBJ1-5. From germline, CDR1 is LGHNA and CDR2 YNFKEQ. The CDR3 contains 14 residues. CDR3 sequence: CASSQGGSGQPQHF.

The CDR3: CASSSGGEVYGYTF. The chain combines TRBV9 with TRBJ1-2. Germline V gene lookup returns CDR1 SGDLS and CDR2 YYNGEE. The CDR3 has 14 residues.

The J gene is TRBJ2-3, the V gene TRBV4-2; as DNA is missing, the TRBD1 call by TCRdb cannot be tested. Per the germline V gene, CDR1 is LGHNA and CDR2 is YNFKEQ. CDR3 length: 15 amino acids. The CDR3 loop is CASSQGRSSTDTQYF.

The rearrangement joins TRBV6-1 to TRBJ2-7; with no DNA, the TCRdb D assignment of TRBD2 cannot be verified. The CDR3 length is 14 residues. The germline V gene encodes CDR1 MNHNS and CDR2 SASEGT. The CDR3 loop is CASSRDGPSYEQYF.

The rearrangement joins TRBV6-2 or TRBV6-3 to TRBJ2-7; with no DNA, the TCRdb D assignment of TRBD1 cannot be verified. CDR3 length: 13 residues. The germline gives CDR1 MNHEY, CDR2 SVGEGT. The CDR3 loop reads CASSLTTGLEQYF.

The V gene is TRBV3-1, the J gene TRBJ2-7; TCRdb lists TRBD1, though no DNA is available to test this call. The CDR3 sequence is 13 residues long. CDR1 is LGHDT and CDR2 is YNNKEL in the germline V gene (reference sequence). CDR3 sequence reads: CASSRGTVYEQYF.

The chain couples TRBV6-1 to TRBJ2-7. Looked up from germline, CDR1 is MNHNS and CDR2 is SASEGT. The CDR3 consists of 14 residues. The chain's CDR3 is CASTYHRDSYEQYF.

V and J are TRBV20-1 and TRBJ1-4; the TCRdb call, TRBD1, lacks DNA for checking. CDR1 is DFQATT and CDR2 is SNEGSKA in the germline V gene (reference sequence). The length of the CDR3 is 14 residues. CDR3 sequence reads: CSARATVANEKLFF.

The chain has TRBV7-9 and TRBJ1-2; TCRdb outputs TRBD1, but without DNA this stays unchecked. The CDR3 has 15 amino acids. The V gene's germline CDR1 is SEHNR and CDR2 FQNEAQ (reference sequence). This chain's CDR3 is CASSLPVQTESGYTF. The full variable domain, rest sourced from reference TRBV7-9 and TRBJ1-2, is DTGVSQNPRHKITKRGQNVTFRCDPISEHNRLYWYRQTLGQGPEFLTYFQNEAQLEKSRLLSDRFSAERPKGSFSTLEIQRTEQGDSAMYLCASSLPVQTESGYTFGSGTRLTVV.

This sequence joins TRBV20-1 and TRBJ2-5; TCRdb reports TRBD2, a call that lacks DNA to check it against. Germline CDR1 DFQATT, CDR2 SNEGSKA (reference sequence). The CDR3 contains 13 residues. The CDR3 sequence: CSAHRTRRETQYF.

The rearrangement uses TRBV28 and TRBJ2-5; the D call of TRBD2 rests on TCRdb alone, since no DNA is present to check it. The CDR3 covers 17 residues. In germline, CDR1 is MDHEN, CDR2 SYDVKM. The CDR3 sequence: CASSLNLWDYHGETQYF. The whole variable domain, filled in from reference TRBV28 and TRBJ2-5, reads DVKVTQSSRYLVKRTGEKVFLECVQDMDHENMFWYRQDPGLGLRLIYFSYDVKMKEKGDIPEGYSVSREKKERFSLILESASTNQTSMYLCASSLNLWDYHGETQYFGPGTRLLVL.

V is TRBV6-2 or TRBV6-3 and J is TRBJ2-1; the TRBD2 assignment by TCRdb is unverifiable without DNA. The CDR3 spans 20 residues. CDR1 and CDR2 (germline): MNHEY, SVGEGT. The CDR3: CASSYSIDSGVPILYNEQFF.

V gene TRBV19 combines with J gene TRBJ2-7; TCRdb's D call, TRBD1, is unchecked because there is no DNA. CDR1 is LNHDA and CDR2 is SQIVND in the germline V gene (reference sequence). The CDR3 has 16 amino acids. The CDR3 is CASSLTGTPNSYEQYF.

This chain joins TRBV9 and TRBJ1-4; TCRdb gives TRBD1 as the D gene, but with no DNA this cannot be confirmed. The CDR3 has 14 residues. The germline gives CDR1 SGDLS, CDR2 YYNGEE. The CDR3 is CASSVGRENEKLFF.

V is TRBV5-1 and J is TRBJ2-7; the D gene TCRdb calls, TRBD2, cannot be checked with no DNA. This CDR3 spans 16 amino acids. The germline V gene has CDR1 SGHRS and CDR2 YFSETQ. This CDR3 reads CASSPSSGSQGGEQYF.

The chain carries TRBV19 and TRBJ2-5; the D call from TCRdb, TRBD1, cannot be confirmed without DNA. The germline V gene has CDR1 LNHDA and CDR2 SQIVND (reference sequence). This CDR3 is 15 amino acids long. Here the CDR3 reads CASSFRGQAQETQYF.

The V call is TRBV7-7, the J call TRBJ2-2; without DNA, the TCRdb call of TRBD1 cannot be checked. The CDR3 runs to 15 residues. CDR1 is SSHAT, CDR2 FNYEAQ, per germline (reference sequence). The CDR3 is CASSPLGTGGGELFF.

The rearrangement joins TRBV7-3 to TRBJ2-5; TCRdb's assignment of TRBD1 cannot be checked, as there is no DNA. This CDR3 spans 14 amino acids. Germline V gene lookup returns CDR1 SGHTA and CDR2 FQGTGA. This CDR3 reads CASSLTQGMGTQYF.

The chain uses TRBV4-1 and TRBJ1-4; the D gene TCRdb calls, TRBD1, cannot be checked with no DNA. Germline CDR1 is MGHRA and CDR2 is YSYEKL. This CDR3 has 14 amino acids. The CDR3 protein is CASSPRQGSEKLFF.

The J gene is TRBJ2-3, the V gene TRBV20-1; the D gene TCRdb calls, TRBD1, cannot be checked with no DNA. Per the germline V gene, CDR1 is DFQATT and CDR2 is SNEGSKA (reference sequence). The CDR3 sequence is 13 residues long. CDR3: CSAPGQLTDTQYF.

The V gene is TRBV12-3 or TRBV12-4, the J gene TRBJ1-1; TCRdb's D call of TRBD1 is untestable without DNA. CDR3 length: 16 amino acids. This chain's CDR3 is CASSRMAGGLNTEAFF.

This chain joins TRBV18 and TRBJ1-1; TCRdb's D call, TRBD1, is unchecked because there is no DNA. Germline V CDR1 and CDR2: KGHSH, LQKENI. There are 16 residues in the CDR3. CDR3 loop: CASSPIGASADTEAFF.

V is TRBV5-1 and J is TRBJ2-7; TCRdb gives TRBD1 as the D gene, but with no DNA this cannot be confirmed. This CDR3 spans 15 amino acids. The germline V gene encodes CDR1 SGHRS and CDR2 YFSETQ. Here the CDR3 reads CASKISGGDAYEQYF.

V gene TRBV29-1 combines with J gene TRBJ2-7; as DNA is missing, the TRBD1 call by TCRdb cannot be tested. There are 14 residues in the CDR3. Germline CDR1 is SQVTM and CDR2 is ANQGSEA. The CDR3 loop is CSVETRDSSYEQYF.